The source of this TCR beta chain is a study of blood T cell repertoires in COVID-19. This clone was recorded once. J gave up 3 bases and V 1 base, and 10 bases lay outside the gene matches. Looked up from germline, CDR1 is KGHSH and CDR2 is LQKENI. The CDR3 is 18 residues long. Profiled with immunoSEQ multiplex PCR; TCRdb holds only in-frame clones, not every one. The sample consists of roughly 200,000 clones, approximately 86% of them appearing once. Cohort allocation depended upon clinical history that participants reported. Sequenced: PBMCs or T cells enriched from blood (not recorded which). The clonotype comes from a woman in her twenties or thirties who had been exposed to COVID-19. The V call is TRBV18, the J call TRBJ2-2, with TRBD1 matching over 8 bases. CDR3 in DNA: TGTGCCAGCTCACCACGGGCAGGGGGCGCTTTGGACACCGGGGAGCTGTTTTTT. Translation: CASSPRAGGALDTGELFF.